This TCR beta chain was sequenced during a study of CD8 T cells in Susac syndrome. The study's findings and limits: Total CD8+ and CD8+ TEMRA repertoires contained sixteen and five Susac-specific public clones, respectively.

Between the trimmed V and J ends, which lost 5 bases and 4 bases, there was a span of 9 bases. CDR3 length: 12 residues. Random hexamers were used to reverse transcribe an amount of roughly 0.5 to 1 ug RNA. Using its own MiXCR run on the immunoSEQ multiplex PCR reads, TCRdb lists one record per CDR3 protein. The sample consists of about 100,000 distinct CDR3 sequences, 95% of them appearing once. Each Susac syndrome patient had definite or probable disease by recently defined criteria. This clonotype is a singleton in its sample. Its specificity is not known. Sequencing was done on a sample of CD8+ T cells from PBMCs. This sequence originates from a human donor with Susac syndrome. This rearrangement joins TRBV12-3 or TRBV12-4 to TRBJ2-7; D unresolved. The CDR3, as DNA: TGTGCCAGCAGTCTAAACCAATACGAGCAGTACTTC. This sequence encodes CASSLNQYEQYF.